Shown below are 28 T cell receptor beta chains from a single sample sequenced in a study of T cell responses to AZD1222 COVID-19 vaccine. Only in-frame clones appear in the TCRdb table, and some are missing; sequencing was by immunoSEQ multiplex PCR. The sample has some 110,000 clones; around nine tenths are singletons. The sample here was peripheral blood, taken 28 days after the second dose of the MenACWY control vaccine. The receptors shown here come from an adult who received the MenACWY meningococcal vaccine as a control.

V and J are TRBV5-5 and TRBJ2-2; TRBD2 matches 7 bases. The V gene end was trimmed by 4 bases and the J gene end by 1 base; junction bases not matched to a gene: 4. Germline V CDR1 and CDR2: SGHKS, YYEKEE (reference sequence). The CDR3 length is 15 residues. The CDR3 DNA is TGTGCCAGCAGCCCAGCGGGGCGGAACACCGGGGAGCTGTTTTTT. It specifies CASSPAGRNTGELFF.

V usage is TRBV7-2 and J usage is TRBJ2-4; TRBD2 might be the D (6 bases). Germline V CDR1 and CDR2: SGHTA, FQGNSA. This CDR3 is 15 amino acids long. V lost 8 bases and J lost 1, with 15 bases in between. The CDR3 DNA reads TGTGCCAGCGGAACCGGAGGGGCGGCCAAAAACATTCAGTACTTC. Translated: CASGTGGAAKNIQYF.

V and J are TRBV5-1 and TRBJ2-7; 11 bases map to TRBD2. The CDR3 loop spans 15 amino acids. Germline lookup yields CDR1 SGHRS and CDR2 YFSETQ. V was clipped by 1 base and J by 4 bases; unmatched bases: 4. CDR3 DNA sequence: TGCGCCAGCAGCTTGTTGTCTAGCGGGGGGTACGAGCAGTACTTC. It codes for CASSLLSSGGYEQYF.

V is TRBV3-1 (or the pseudogene TRBV3-2) and J is TRBJ1-2; 7 nucleotides agree with TRBD1. The V gene end was trimmed by 2 bases and the J gene end by 6 bases; junction bases not matched to a gene: 6. CDR3 length: 14 residues. Germline V gives CDR1 LGHDT, CDR2 YNNKEL (reference sequence). The CDR3: CASSQSHRGDGYTF. The CDR3 region has the DNA TGTGCCAGCAGCCAATCCCACAGGGGTGATGGCTACACCTTC.

The V gene is TRBV7-2, the J gene TRBJ1-2; the D is unclear. V gave up 1 base and J gave up 4 bases, with 13 bases separating them. CDR1 and CDR2 (germline): SGHTA, FQGNSA. The CDR3 consists of 15 residues. Here the CDR3 reads CASSLESVGLYGYTF. As DNA, the CDR3 is TGTGCCAGCAGCTTAGAGTCGGTAGGGCTCTATGGCTACACCTTC. The variable domain in full, with the rest retrieved from reference TRBV7-2 and TRBJ1-2, is GAGVSQSPSNKVTEKGKDVELRCDPISGHTALYWYRQSLGQGLEFLIYFQGNSAPDKSGLPSDRFSAERTGGSVSTLTIQRTQQEDSAVYLCASSLESVGLYGYTFGSGTRLTVV.

J is TRBJ2-7 and V is TRBV5-1, with 7 bases aligning to TRBD2. From germline, CDR1 is SGHRS and CDR2 YFSETQ. J was trimmed by 6 bases and V by 4 bases; bases with no gene match: 7. The length of the CDR3 is 13 residues. In nucleotides, the CDR3 is TGCGCCAGCAGCGCTATTTGGGGGGGCGAGCAGTACTTC. The encoded protein is CASSAIWGGEQYF.

The chain uses TRBV5-6 and TRBJ2-2; D is tentatively TRBD1 or TRBD2 (7 bases each). V lost 1 base and J lost 7, with 17 bases in between. This CDR3 region has 16 residues. Germline V gene lookup returns CDR1 SGHDT and CDR2 YYEEEE. CDR3: CASSLYRGGGIGELFF. The CDR3 DNA sequence: TGTGCCAGCAGCTTGTACAGGGGCGGGGGAATCGGGGAGCTGTTTTTT. Using reference TRBV5-6 and TRBJ2-2 for the parts outside the CDR3, the full variable domain is DAGVTQSPTHLIKTRGQQVTLRCSPKSGHDTVSWYQQALGQGPQFIFQYYEEEERQRGNFPDRFSGHQFPNYSSELNVNALLLGDSALYLCASSLYRGGGIGELFFGEGSRLTVL.

The chain recombines TRBV5-1 with TRBJ1-1, with a tentative D call TRBD1 (5 bases). The germline V and J ends were trimmed by 3 bases and 4 bases, with 16 bases remaining between them. Germline CDR1 reads SGHRS; CDR2 reads YFSETQ. The CDR3 loop spans 15 amino acids. The CDR3: CASSSNPLGGTEAFF. The CDR3 DNA follows: TGCGCCAGCAGCTCCAACCCTTTGGGGGGCACTGAAGCTTTCTTT.

V is TRBV5-6 and J is TRBJ2-5; D remains unclear. Germline V gene lookup returns CDR1 SGHDT and CDR2 YYEEEE. The V gene lost 0 bases and the J gene lost 1 base, with 10 bases spanning the gap. The CDR3 totals 15 residues. CDR3 in amino acids: CASSLEWDAQETQYF. In DNA, the CDR3 is TGTGCCAGCAGCTTGGAGTGGGATGCCCAAGAGACCCAGTACTTC. Using reference TRBV5-6 and TRBJ2-5 for the parts outside the CDR3, the full variable domain is DAGVTQSPTHLIKTRGQQVTLRCSPKSGHDTVSWYQQALGQGPQFIFQYYEEEERQRGNFPDRFSGHQFPNYSSELNVNALLLGDSALYLCASSLEWDAQETQYFGPGTRLLVL.

This chain links TRBV19 with TRBJ2-5; TRBD2 matches 7 bases. From germline, CDR1 is LNHDA and CDR2 SQIVND (reference sequence). CDR3 length: 15 residues. The V gene end was trimmed by 3 bases and the J gene end by 1 base; junction bases not matched to a gene: 5. CDR3 sequence (DNA): TGTGCCAGTAGTATTAGCGGGTCTCGCCAAGAGACCCAGTACTTC. Translated, it gives CASSISGSRQETQYF.

This chain uses TRBV18 with TRBJ1-2; TRBD1 is a possible D gene (6 bases). The CDR3 totals 17 residues. Looked up from germline, CDR1 is KGHSH and CDR2 is LQKENI. V was cut by 1 base and J by 8 bases, with 23 bases left in between. The CDR3 loop is CASSPRMGSQGAVGYTF. CDR3 nucleotides: TGTGCCAGCTCACCACGTATGGGATCACAGGGCGCGGTGGGCTACACCTTC.

The chain couples TRBV19 to TRBJ1-5; D call uncertain. Germline V lookup: CDR1 LNHDA, CDR2 SQIVND (reference sequence). V lost 0 bases and J lost 4, with 16 bases in between. CDR3 length: 17 residues. CDR3 protein: CASSIDLTASFNQPQHF. As DNA, the CDR3 is TGTGCCAGTAGTATAGATCTAACGGCGTCCTTTAATCAGCCCCAGCATTTT.

The rearrangement joins TRBV19 to TRBJ2-2, with D unclear. The germline V and J ends were trimmed by 1 base and 4 bases, with 4 bases remaining between them. CDR1 and CDR2 from the germline V gene are LNHDA and SQIVND (reference sequence). The CDR3 totals 13 residues. CDR3 nucleotide sequence: TGTGCCAGTAGTATAGTTCGCACCGGGGAGCTGTTTTTT. It is translated as CASSIVRTGELFF.

The J gene is TRBJ1-5, the V gene TRBV21-1. TRBV21-1 is assigned pseudogene status. This CDR3 region has 16 residues. The CDR3 loop is CASSKTLMEGNQPQHF. CDR3 bases: TGTGCCAGCAGCAAAACACTAATGGAAGGGAATCAGCCCCAGCATTTT.

The chain's CDR3 is CASSLTGARSTEAFF. CDR3 coding DNA: TGCGCCAGCAGCTTAACGGGGGCGCGTAGCACTGAAGCTTTCTTT. The V call is TRBV5-1, the J call TRBJ1-1, with D maybe TRBD1 (6 bases). Per germline, CDR1 SGHRS and CDR2 YFSETQ. The CDR3 is made up of 15 amino acids. The V gene lost 2 bases and the J gene lost 4 bases, with 15 bases spanning the gap.

The chain links TRBV7-2 to TRBJ2-3; TRBD2 aligns across 9 bases. The germline gives CDR1 SGHTA, CDR2 FQGNSA. The length of the CDR3 is 17 residues. V shed 5 bases, J shed 4 bases, and the junction held 13 bases outside the gene matches. CDR3 residues: CASSALVPGLASDTQYF. The CDR3 DNA reads as TGTGCCAGCAGCGCGTTGGTCCCGGGACTAGCATCAGATACGCAGTATTTT.

CDR3 amino acids: CASSAVNTEAFF. CDR3 in DNA: TGTGCCAGCAGCGCAGTTAACACTGAAGCTTTCTTT. This chain links TRBV7-9 with TRBJ1-1; D call uncertain. This CDR3 has 12 amino acids. Trimming took off 5 bases at V and 2 bases at J, with 6 bases between the two ends. Per the germline V gene, CDR1 is SEHNR and CDR2 is FQNEAQ (reference sequence).

The gene calls are TRBV11-2 and TRBJ2-2; D ambiguous. The CDR3 covers 15 residues. The germline CDR1 and CDR2 sequences are SGHAT and FQNNGV. The V gene lost 1 base and the J gene lost 0 bases, with 6 bases spanning the gap. The CDR3 spells CASSLGNANTGELFF. CDR3 nucleotide sequence: TGTGCCAGCAGCTTAGGCAACGCGAACACCGGGGAGCTGTTTTTT.

This CDR3 reads CASSQEGDSGTQYF. In DNA, the CDR3 is TGTGCCAGCAGCCAAGAAGGGGACTCCGGGACCCAGTACTTC. V is TRBV3-1 (or the pseudogene TRBV3-2) and J is TRBJ2-5; D might be TRBD2 (6 bases). The CDR3 contains 14 residues. Germline CDR1 and CDR2: LGHDT and YNNKEL (reference sequence). Trimming removed 0 bases at V and 7 bases at J, with 12 bases between.

The chain combines TRBV28 with TRBJ1-5; 8 bases align to TRBD1. CDR1 and CDR2 from the germline V gene are MDHEN and SYDVKM. The CDR3 runs to 15 residues. Trimming removed 5 bases from V and 4 bases from J; junction bases left unmatched: 7. CDR3 bases: TGTGCCAGCAGTCTAACGACAGGGGTTAATCAGCCCCAGCATTTT. Translated, it gives CASSLTTGVNQPQHF.

The V call is TRBV28, the J call TRBJ2-7; the D is unclear. The CDR3 is 13 residues long. V shed 1 base and J shed 5 bases, with 9 bases lying between them. Per germline, CDR1 MDHEN and CDR2 SYDVKM. This CDR3 reads CASSLSGINEQYF. CDR3 sequence (DNA): TGTGCCAGCAGTTTATCGGGCATAAACGAGCAGTACTTC.

The chain is built from TRBV19 and TRBJ1-4; D is undetermined. With 10 bases removed from V and 2 bases from J, the gap between germline ends came to 17 bases. The germline V gene has CDR1 LNHDA and CDR2 SQIVND (reference sequence). The CDR3 is made up of 15 amino acids. CDR3 nucleotide sequence: TGTGCCACCACACAGCGGGCGCGGACTAATGAAAAACTGTTTTTT. Protein product: CATTQRARTNEKLFF.

The CDR3 DNA follows: TGTGCCACCAGCAGAGAACAGATTTCCCCCTACGAGCAGTACTTC. This encodes CATSREQISPYEQYF. V gene TRBV15 combines with J gene TRBJ2-7, with unresolved D. Germline V gene lookup returns CDR1 LNHNV and CDR2 YYDKDF (reference sequence). V was pared by 0 bases and J by 2 bases, with 11 bases between. This CDR3 is 15 amino acids long.

The rearrangement uses TRBV5-1 and TRBJ1-6; tentative D call: TRBD1 (6 bases). Trimming removed 3 bases from V and 7 bases from J, with 14 bases in between. Germline V lookup: CDR1 SGHRS, CDR2 YFSETQ. The CDR3 runs to 15 residues. The CDR3 here is CASSSTQGSNSPLHF. The CDR3 DNA reads as TGCGCCAGCAGCTCAACACAGGGAAGCAATTCACCCCTCCACTTT. Full variable domain (missing parts from reference TRBV5-1 and TRBJ1-6): KAGVTQTPRYLIKTRGQQVTLSCSPISGHRSVSWYQQTPGQGLQFLFEYFSETQRNKGNFPGRFSGRQFSNSRSEMNVSTLELGDSALYLCASSSTQGSNSPLHFGNGTRLTVT.

The CDR3 DNA reads TGTGCCAGTAGTACGGGGGGCTCCTACAATGAGCAGTTCTTC. Translating gives CASSTGGSYNEQFF. The chain joins TRBV19 to TRBJ2-1; 7 nucleotides match TRBD2. The J segment lost 0 bases and the V segment lost 4 bases, leaving 0 bases of the junction unmatched. This CDR3 contains 14 residues. CDR1 is LNHDA and CDR2 is SQIVND in the germline V gene (reference sequence).

V is TRBV5-1 and J is TRBJ1-1; a weak D match, TRBD1 (5 bases). The CDR3 consists of 14 residues. Trimming took off 3 bases at V and 1 base at J, with 10 bases between the two ends. Germline CDR1 reads SGHRS; CDR2 reads YFSETQ. CDR3 nucleotides: TGCGCCAGCAGCTCTGATGGGGCGAACACTGAAGCTTTCTTT. As protein: CASSSDGANTEAFF.

The genes are TRBV28 and TRBJ1-2; D may be TRBD1 (6 bases). The CDR3 sequence is 14 residues long. Germline V CDR1 and CDR2: MDHEN, SYDVKM. V gave up 3 bases and J gave up 7 bases, with 15 bases separating them. The CDR3 sequence is CASSFPSEGGGYTF. CDR3 in DNA: TGTGCCAGCAGTTTCCCTAGTGAGGGGGGTGGCTACACCTTC.

V is TRBV7-6 and J is TRBJ2-7; 7 bases agree with TRBD2. The germline gives CDR1 SGHVS, CDR2 FNYEAQ. The V and J ends lost 6 bases and 1 base, in that order; junction bases with no gene match: 3. The CDR3 consists of 13 residues. CDR3: CASSPSGSYEQYF. The CDR3 DNA reads TGTGCCAGCAGTCCTAGCGGTTCCTACGAGCAGTACTTC.